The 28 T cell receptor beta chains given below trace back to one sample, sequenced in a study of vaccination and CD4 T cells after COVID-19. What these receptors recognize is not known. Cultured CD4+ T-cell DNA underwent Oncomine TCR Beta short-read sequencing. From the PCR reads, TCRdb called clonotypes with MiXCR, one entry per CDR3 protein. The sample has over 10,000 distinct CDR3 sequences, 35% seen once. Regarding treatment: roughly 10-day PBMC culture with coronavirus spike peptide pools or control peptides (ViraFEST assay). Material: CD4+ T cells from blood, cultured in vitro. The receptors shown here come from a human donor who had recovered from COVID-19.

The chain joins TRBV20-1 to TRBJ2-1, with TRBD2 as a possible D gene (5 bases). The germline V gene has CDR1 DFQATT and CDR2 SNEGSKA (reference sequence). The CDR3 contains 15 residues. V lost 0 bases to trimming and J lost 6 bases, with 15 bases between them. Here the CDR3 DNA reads TGCAGTGCTAGAGATAGCCGCGGGTACCGCAATGAGCAGTTCTTC. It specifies CSARDSRGYRNEQFF.

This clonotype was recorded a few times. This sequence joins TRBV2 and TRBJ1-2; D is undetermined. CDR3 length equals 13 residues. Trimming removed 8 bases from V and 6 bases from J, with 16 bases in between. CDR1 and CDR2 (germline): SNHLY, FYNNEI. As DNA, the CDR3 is TGTGCCAGCGCCTTCGGGCCCGAGGATGGCTACACCTTC. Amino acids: CASAFGPEDGYTF.

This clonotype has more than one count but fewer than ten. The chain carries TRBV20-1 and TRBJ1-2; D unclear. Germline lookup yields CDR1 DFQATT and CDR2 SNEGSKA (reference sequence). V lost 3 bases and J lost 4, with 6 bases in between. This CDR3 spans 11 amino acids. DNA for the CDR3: TGCAGTGCTAGGGAGGCCTATGGCTACACCTTC. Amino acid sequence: CSAREAYGYTF.

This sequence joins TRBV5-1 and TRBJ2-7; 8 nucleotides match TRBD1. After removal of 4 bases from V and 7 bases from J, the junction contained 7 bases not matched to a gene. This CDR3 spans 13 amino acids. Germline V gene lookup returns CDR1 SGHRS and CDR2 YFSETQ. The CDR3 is CASSMDRAREQYF. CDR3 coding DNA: TGCGCCAGCAGCATGGACAGGGCTCGAGAGCAGTACTTC. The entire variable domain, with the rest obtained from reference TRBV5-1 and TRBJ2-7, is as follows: KAGVTQTPRYLIKTRGQQVTLSCSPISGHRSVSWYQQTPGQGLQFLFEYFSETQRNKGNFPGRFSGRQFSNSRSEMNVSTLELGDSALYLCASSMDRAREQYFGPGTRLTVT.

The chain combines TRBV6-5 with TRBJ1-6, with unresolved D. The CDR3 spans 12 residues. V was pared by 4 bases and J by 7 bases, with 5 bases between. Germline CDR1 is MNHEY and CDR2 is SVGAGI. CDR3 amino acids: CASSWVNSPLHF. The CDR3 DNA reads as TGTGCCAGCAGTTGGGTAAATTCACCCCTCCACTTT.

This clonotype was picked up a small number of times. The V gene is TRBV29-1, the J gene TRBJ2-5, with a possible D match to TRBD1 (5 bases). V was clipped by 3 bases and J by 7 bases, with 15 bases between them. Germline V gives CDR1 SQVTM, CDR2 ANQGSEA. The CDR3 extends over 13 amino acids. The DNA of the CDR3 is TGCAGCGTTGAGGGGTGGCAGGGCGGGACCCAGTACTTC. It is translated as CSVEGWQGGTQYF.

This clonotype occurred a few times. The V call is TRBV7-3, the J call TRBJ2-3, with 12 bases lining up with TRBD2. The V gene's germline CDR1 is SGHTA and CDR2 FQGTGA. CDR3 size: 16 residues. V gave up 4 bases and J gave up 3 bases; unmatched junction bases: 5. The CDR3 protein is CASSSSGRASTDTQYF. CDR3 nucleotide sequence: TGTGCCAGCAGCTCTAGCGGGAGGGCATCAACAGATACGCAGTATTTT.

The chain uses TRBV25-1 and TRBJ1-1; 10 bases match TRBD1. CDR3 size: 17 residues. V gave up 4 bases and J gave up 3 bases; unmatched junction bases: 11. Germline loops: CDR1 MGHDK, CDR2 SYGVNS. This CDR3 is CASSVGPRQGADTEAFF. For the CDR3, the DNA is TGTGCCAGCAGTGTTGGGCCCCGACAGGGGGCGGACACTGAAGCTTTCTTT.

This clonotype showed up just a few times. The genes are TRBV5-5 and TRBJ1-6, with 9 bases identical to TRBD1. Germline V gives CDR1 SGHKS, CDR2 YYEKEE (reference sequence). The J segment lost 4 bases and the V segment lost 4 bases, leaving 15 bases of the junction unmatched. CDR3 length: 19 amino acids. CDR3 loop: CASSPIGQGSSSYNSPLHF. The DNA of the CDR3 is TGTGCCAGCAGCCCGATCGGACAGGGGAGTTCCTCTTATAATTCACCCCTCCACTTT.

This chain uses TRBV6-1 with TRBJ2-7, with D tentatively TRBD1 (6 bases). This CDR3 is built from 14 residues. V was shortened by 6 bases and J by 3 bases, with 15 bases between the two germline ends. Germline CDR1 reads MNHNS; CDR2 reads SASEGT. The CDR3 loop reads CASSRGDRNYEQYF. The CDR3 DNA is TGTGCCAGCAGCCGAGGTGACAGGAACTACGAGCAGTACTTC.

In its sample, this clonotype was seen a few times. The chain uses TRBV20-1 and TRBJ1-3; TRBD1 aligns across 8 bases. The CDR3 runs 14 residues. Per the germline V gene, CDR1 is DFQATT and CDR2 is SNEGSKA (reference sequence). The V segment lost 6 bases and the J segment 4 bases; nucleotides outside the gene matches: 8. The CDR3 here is CSADDRGPGNTIYF. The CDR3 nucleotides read TGCAGTGCGGACGACAGGGGACCCGGAAACACCATATATTTT.

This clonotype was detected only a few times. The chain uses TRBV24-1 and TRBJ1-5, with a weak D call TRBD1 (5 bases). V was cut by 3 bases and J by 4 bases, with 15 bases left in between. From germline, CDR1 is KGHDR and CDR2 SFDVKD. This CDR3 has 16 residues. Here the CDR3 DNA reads TGTGCCACCAGTGATCGGGGACGGGGAATTAATCAGCCCCAGCATTTT. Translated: CATSDRGRGINQPQHF.

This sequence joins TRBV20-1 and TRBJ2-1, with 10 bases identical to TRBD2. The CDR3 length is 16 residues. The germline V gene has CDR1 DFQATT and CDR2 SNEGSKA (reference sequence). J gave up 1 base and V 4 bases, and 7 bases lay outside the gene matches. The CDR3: CSAIPGLAKSYNEQFF. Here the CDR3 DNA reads TGCAGTGCTATACCGGGACTAGCGAAATCCTACAATGAGCAGTTCTTC.

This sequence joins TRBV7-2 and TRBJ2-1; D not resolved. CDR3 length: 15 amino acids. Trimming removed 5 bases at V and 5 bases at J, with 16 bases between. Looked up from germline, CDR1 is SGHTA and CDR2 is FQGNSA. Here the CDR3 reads CASSPEAPSNNEQFF. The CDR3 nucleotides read TGTGCCAGCAGCCCCGAGGCGCCTTCTAACAATGAGCAGTTCTTC.

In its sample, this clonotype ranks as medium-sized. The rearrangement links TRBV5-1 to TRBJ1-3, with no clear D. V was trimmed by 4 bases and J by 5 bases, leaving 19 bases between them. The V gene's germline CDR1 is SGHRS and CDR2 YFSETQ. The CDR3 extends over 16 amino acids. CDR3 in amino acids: CASSPLSEAGRNTIYF. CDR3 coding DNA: TGCGCCAGCAGCCCACTCAGCGAGGCTGGGCGAAACACCATATATTTT.

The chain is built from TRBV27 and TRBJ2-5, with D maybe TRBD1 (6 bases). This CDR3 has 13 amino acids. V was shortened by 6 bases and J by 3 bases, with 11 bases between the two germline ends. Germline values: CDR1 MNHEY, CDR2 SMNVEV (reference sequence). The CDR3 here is CASRDAGEETQYF. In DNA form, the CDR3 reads TGTGCCAGCAGGGACGCAGGGGAAGAGACCCAGTACTTC.

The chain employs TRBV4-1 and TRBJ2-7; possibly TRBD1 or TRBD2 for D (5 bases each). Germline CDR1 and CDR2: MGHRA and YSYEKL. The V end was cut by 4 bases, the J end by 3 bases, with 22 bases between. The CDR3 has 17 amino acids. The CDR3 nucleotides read TGCGCCAGCAGCCGATTTTTCCGGGGCCAGGCAAACTACGAGCAGTACTTC. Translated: CASSRFFRGQANYEQYF.

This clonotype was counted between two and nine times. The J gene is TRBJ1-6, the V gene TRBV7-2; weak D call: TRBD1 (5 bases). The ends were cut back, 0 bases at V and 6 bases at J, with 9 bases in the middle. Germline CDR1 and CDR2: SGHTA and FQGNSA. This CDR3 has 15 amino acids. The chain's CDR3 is CASSLAGGGNSPLHF. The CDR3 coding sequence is TGTGCCAGCAGCTTAGCCGGGGGTGGTAATTCACCCCTCCACTTT.

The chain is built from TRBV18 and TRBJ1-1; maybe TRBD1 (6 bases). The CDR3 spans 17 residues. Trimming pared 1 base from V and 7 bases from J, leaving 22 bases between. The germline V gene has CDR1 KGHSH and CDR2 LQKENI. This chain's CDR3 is CASSPRSPYQGTDEAFF. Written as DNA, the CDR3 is TGTGCCAGCTCACCACGGTCTCCTTACCAGGGGACGGATGAAGCTTTCTTT.

The CDR3, as DNA: TGCGCCAGCAGCCGGACCGGACAGCCAAACACCGGGGAGCTGTTTTTT. Translating it yields CASSRTGQPNTGELFF. The chain is built from TRBV5-1 and TRBJ2-2; possible D gene TRBD1, 6 bases. CDR1 and CDR2 (germline): SGHRS, YFSETQ. V shed 4 bases and J shed 2 bases, with 15 bases lying between them. The CDR3 spans 16 residues. Filled out from reference TRBV5-1 and TRBJ2-2, the complete variable domain reads KAGVTQTPRYLIKTRGQQVTLSCSPISGHRSVSWYQQTPGQGLQFLFEYFSETQRNKGNFPGRFSGRQFSNSRSEMNVSTLELGDSALYLCASSRTGQPNTGELFFGEGSRLTVL.

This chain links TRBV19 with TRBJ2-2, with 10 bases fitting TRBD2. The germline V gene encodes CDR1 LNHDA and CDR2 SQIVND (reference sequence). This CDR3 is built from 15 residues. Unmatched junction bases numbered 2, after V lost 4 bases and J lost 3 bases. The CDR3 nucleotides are TGTGCCAGTAGTACTAGCGGGGGTCACACCGGGGAGCTGTTTTTT. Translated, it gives CASSTSGGHTGELFF.

CDR3 in DNA: TGTGCCAGCAGTGACTCGACTGAAGGGTACAATGAGCAGTTCTTC. It yields the protein CASSDSTEGYNEQFF. This chain connects TRBV6-4 to TRBJ2-1; D call uncertain. Trimming cost V 0 bases and J 4 bases, with 10 bases left between them. Germline assignment: CDR1 MRHNA and CDR2 SNTAGT. This CDR3 has 15 residues.

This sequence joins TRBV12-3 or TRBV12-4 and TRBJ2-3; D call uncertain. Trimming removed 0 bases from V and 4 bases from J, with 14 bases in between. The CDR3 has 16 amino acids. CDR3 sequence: CASSLARLGGADTQYF. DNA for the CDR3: TGTGCCAGCAGTTTAGCGCGGTTGGGTGGCGCAGATACGCAGTATTTT.

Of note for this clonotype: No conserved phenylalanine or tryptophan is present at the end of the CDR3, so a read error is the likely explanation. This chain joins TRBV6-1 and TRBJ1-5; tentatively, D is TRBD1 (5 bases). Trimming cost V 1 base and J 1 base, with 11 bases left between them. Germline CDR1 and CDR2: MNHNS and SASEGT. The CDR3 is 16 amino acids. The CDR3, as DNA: TGTGCCAGCAGTGAAGTGGGGGGACTGAGCAATCAGCCCCAGCATTCT. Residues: CASSEVGGLSNQPQHS.

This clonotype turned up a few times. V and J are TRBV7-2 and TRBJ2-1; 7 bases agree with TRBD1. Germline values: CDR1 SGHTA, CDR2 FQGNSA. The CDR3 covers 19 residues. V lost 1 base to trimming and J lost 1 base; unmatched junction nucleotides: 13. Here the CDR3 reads CASSLGNERGRGSYNEQFF. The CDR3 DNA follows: TGTGCCAGCAGCTTAGGAAATGAGAGGGGGCGCGGGTCCTACAATGAGCAGTTCTTC.

CDR3 DNA: TGCAGTGCTAGTGCCGGGACCGCGAATCAGCCCCAGCATTTT. Amino acids: CSASAGTANQPQHF. The chain carries TRBV20-1 and TRBJ1-5; D possibly corresponds to TRBD1 (5 bases). The CDR3 is 14 amino acids. Trimming took 3 bases from V and 4 from J, leaving 13 bases between them. CDR1 and CDR2 (germline): DFQATT, SNEGSKA (reference sequence).

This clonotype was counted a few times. The CDR3 region is CASSADRSTDTQYF. CDR3 in DNA: TGTGCCAGTAGTGCCGACAGGAGCACAGATACGCAGTATTTT. The chain carries TRBV19 and TRBJ2-3; a weak D match, TRBD1 (6 bases). V lost 5 bases to trimming and J lost 0 bases, with 9 bases between them. CDR1 LNHDA and CDR2 SQIVND come from the germline V gene (reference sequence). The CDR3 is 14 amino acids.

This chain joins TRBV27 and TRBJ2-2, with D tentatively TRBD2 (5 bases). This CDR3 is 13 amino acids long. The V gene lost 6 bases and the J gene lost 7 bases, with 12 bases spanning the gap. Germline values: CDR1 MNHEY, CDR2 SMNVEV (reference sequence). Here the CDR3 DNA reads TGTGCCAGCAGCTCGCTAGCTGGCGGGGAGCTGTTTTTT. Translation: CASSSLAGGELFF.